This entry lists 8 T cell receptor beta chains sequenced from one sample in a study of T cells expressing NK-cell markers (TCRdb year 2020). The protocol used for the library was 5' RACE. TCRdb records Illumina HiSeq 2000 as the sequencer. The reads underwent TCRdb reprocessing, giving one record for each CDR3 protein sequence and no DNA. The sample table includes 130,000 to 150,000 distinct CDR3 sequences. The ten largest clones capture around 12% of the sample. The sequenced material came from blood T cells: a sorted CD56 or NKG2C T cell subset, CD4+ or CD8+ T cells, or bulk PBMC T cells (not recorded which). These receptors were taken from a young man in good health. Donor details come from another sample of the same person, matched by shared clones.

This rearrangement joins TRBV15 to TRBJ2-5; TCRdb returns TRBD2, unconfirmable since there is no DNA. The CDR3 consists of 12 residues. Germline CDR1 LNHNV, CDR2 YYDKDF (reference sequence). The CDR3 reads CATSQLAETQYF.

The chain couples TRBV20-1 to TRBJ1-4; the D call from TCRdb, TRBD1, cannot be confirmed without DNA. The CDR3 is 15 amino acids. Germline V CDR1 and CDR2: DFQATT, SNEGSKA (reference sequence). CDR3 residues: CSARDGGQTNEKLFF.

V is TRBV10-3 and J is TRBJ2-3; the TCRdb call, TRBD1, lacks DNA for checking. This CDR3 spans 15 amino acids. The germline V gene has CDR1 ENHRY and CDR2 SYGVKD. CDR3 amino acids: CAISGQAISTDTQYF.

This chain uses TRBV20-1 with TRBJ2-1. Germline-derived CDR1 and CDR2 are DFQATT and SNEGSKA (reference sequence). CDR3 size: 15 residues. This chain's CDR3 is CSARDIAPSYNEQFF.

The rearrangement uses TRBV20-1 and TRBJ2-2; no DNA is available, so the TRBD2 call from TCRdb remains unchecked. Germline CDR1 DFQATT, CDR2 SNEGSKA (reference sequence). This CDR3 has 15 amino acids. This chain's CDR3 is CSAATSETNTGELFF.

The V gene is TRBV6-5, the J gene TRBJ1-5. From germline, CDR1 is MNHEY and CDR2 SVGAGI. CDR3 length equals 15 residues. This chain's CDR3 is CASSYSPYSNQPQHF.

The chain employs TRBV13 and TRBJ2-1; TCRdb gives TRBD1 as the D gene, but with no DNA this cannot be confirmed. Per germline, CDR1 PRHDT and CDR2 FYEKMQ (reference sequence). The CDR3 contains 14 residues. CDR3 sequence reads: CASSPRMGANEQFF.

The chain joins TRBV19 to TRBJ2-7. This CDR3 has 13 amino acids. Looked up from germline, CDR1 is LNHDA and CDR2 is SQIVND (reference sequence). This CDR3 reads CASSIGKGYEQYF.